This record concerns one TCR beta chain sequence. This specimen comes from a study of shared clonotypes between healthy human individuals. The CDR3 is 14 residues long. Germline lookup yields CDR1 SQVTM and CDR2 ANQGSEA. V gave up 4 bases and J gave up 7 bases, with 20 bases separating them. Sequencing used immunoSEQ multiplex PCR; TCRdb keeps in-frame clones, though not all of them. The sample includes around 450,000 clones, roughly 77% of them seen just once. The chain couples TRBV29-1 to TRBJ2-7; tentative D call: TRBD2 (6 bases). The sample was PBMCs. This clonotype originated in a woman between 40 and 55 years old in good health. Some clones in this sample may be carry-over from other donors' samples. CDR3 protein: CSVASGGRVGEQYF. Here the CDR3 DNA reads TGCAGCGTTGCTTCTGGAGGGCGAGTTGGTGAGCAGTACTTC.